The 29 T cell receptor beta chains below all came from one sample that was sequenced in a study of beta chain features in type 1 diabetes. Study-wide results and caveats: Shorter TCRB CDR3s, moderately but significantly so, were found in Type 1 diabetes patients in all four CD4+ subsets.

Antigen specificity for these receptors is unknown. Expressed TCRB transcripts were sequenced after all isolated RNA was converted to cDNA. Profiling relied on immunoSEQ multiplex PCR, and the TCRdb table lists in-frame clones only, not all of them. The sample has 640,000 or so clones, about 14% seen once; the top ten hold just under 0.04%. Source material: naive CD4+ T cells from blood. The receptors were gathered from a man aged 18 to 29 with type 1 diabetes.

This chain connects TRBV27 to TRBJ1-2; TRBD1 might be the D (6 bases). Germline V gives CDR1 MNHEY, CDR2 SMNVEV (reference sequence). Trimming removed 3 bases at V and 8 bases at J, with 10 bases between. The CDR3 covers 12 residues. The CDR3 coding sequence is TGTGCCAGCAGTTTGGCAGGGGACGGCTACACCTTC. It translates to CASSLAGDGYTF.

This chain connects TRBV11-1 to TRBJ2-1; 13 nucleotides align to TRBD2. Germline CDR1 and CDR2: SGHAT and FQDESV (reference sequence). Germline trimming cut 5 bases from V and 5 bases from J; bases unmatched to any gene: 12. CDR3 length: 18 residues. CDR3 sequence reads: CASSLGTSGTPGDNEQFF. The CDR3 DNA sequence: TGTGCCAGCAGCCTAGGGACTAGCGGGACTCCGGGAGACAATGAGCAGTTCTTC.

The sample holds a few counts of this clone. The chain combines TRBV7-3 with TRBJ2-1; D gene uncertain. Trimming took off 4 bases at V and 5 bases at J, with 9 bases between the two ends. CDR1 and CDR2 from the germline V gene are SGHTA and FQGTGA. CDR3 length: 13 residues. CDR3 sequence: CASSSPNHNEQFF. The CDR3, as DNA: TGTGCCAGCAGCTCACCCAACCACAATGAGCAGTTCTTC.

This clone appeared a few times. The chain carries TRBV28 and TRBJ1-2; D is uncertain. The CDR3 has 11 residues. Germline CDR1 reads MDHEN; CDR2 reads SYDVKM. The ends were cut back, 3 bases at V and 4 bases at J, with 3 bases in the middle. The CDR3 reads CASSLVYGYTF. CDR3 nucleotides: TGTGCCAGCAGTTTGGTCTATGGCTACACCTTC.

The chain recombines TRBV28 with TRBJ2-1, with D tentatively TRBD2 (6 bases). V was cut by 6 bases and J by 11 bases, with 20 bases left in between. CDR3 size: 14 residues. Per the germline V gene, CDR1 is MDHEN and CDR2 is SYDVKM. The CDR3 is CASRKGLSFFKQFF. For the CDR3, the DNA is TGTGCCAGCAGAAAGGGACTTTCTTTTTTTAAGCAGTTCTTC.

This chain joins TRBV9 and TRBJ1-2; D not resolved. V was cut by 0 bases and J by 1 base, with 7 bases left in between. The germline gives CDR1 SGDLS, CDR2 YYNGEE. CDR3 length equals 14 residues. CDR3 sequence: CASSVEPINYGYTF. CDR3 sequence (DNA): TGTGCCAGCAGCGTAGAGCCTATTAACTATGGCTACACCTTC.

The V gene is TRBV4-1, the J gene TRBJ2-5, with 10 bases lining up with TRBD2. CDR3 size: 17 residues. Per the germline V gene, CDR1 is MGHRA and CDR2 is YSYEKL. V lost 2 bases to trimming and J lost 5 bases; unmatched junction nucleotides: 11. CDR3 amino acids: CASSQQREREGQETQYF. Written as DNA, the CDR3 is TGCGCCAGCAGCCAACAACGTGAGCGGGAGGGCCAGGAGACCCAGTACTTC.

The chain recombines TRBV6-5 with TRBJ1-1; 8 bases match TRBD1. V lost 5 bases to trimming and J lost 1 base; unmatched junction nucleotides: 6. Germline assignment: CDR1 MNHEY and CDR2 SVGAGI. This CDR3 contains 15 residues. In DNA, the CDR3 is TGTGCCAGCAGTCCGCGACAGGGGTGGAACACTGAAGCTTTCTTT. It encodes CASSPRQGWNTEAFF.

This clone was seen a few times. The chain joins TRBV7-2 to TRBJ1-4; D not resolved. The germline V gene encodes CDR1 SGHTA and CDR2 FQGNSA. This CDR3 is built from 16 residues. V shed 2 bases and J shed 0 bases, with 10 bases lying between them. The CDR3 nucleotides read TGTGCCAGCAGCTTAAGGGCCCCGGCAACTAATGAAAAACTGTTTTTT. This codes for CASSLRAPATNEKLFF.

The rearrangement uses TRBV29-1 and TRBJ2-2; 8 bases are shared with TRBD1. Trimming removed 2 bases from V and 4 bases from J; junction bases left unmatched: 3. There are 14 residues in the CDR3. In germline, CDR1 is SQVTM, CDR2 ANQGSEA. The CDR3 DNA reads as TGCAGCGTTGAAAAGGACAGGGCCACCGGGGAGCTGTTTTTT. This translates into CSVEKDRATGELFF.

The chain is built from TRBV6-5 and TRBJ2-7; 8 bases are shared with TRBD1. Germline V gene lookup returns CDR1 MNHEY and CDR2 SVGAGI. The J segment lost 6 bases and the V segment lost 7 bases, leaving 11 bases of the junction unmatched. The length of the CDR3 is 14 residues. CDR3 coding DNA: TGTGCCAGCAACTTAGGACAGGGCGGAAGCGAGCAGTACTTC. Translation gives CASNLGQGGSEQYF.

The chain employs TRBV6-6 and TRBJ1-5; D ambiguous. Germline CDR1 is MNHNY and CDR2 is SVGAGI (reference sequence). The CDR3 has 13 residues. V lost 6 bases and J 5 bases, leaving 11 bases between the germline ends. The CDR3, as DNA: TGTGCCAGCAGCTACGGGTCCTATCAGCCCCAGCATTTT. Encoded protein: CASSYGSYQPQHF.

The chain couples TRBV5-1 to TRBJ2-1, with 7 bases fitting TRBD2. The CDR3 sequence is 16 residues long. Germline V CDR1 and CDR2: SGHRS, YFSETQ. Trimming cost V 6 bases and J 5 bases; bases outside gene matches: 14. CDR3 region: CASTQDAGRWDNEQFF. In DNA form, the CDR3 reads TGCGCCAGCACCCAGGACGCCGGGAGGTGGGACAATGAGCAGTTCTTC.

This clone showed up just a few times. V gene TRBV4-1 combines with J gene TRBJ2-5, with a tentative D call TRBD1 (6 bases). Deletions cut 6 bases from V and 2 bases from J, with 16 bases between. CDR1 is MGHRA, CDR2 YSYEKL, per germline. The CDR3 is made up of 15 amino acids. The DNA of the CDR3 is TGCGCCAGCAGTCGGGACACGTATCTACAAGAGACCCAGTACTTC. This gives the protein CASSRDTYLQETQYF.

This clone was detected a few times. The genes are TRBV5-1 and TRBJ2-3; D perhaps matches TRBD1 (6 bases). This CDR3 spans 15 amino acids. Trimming removed 3 bases from V and 2 bases from J, with 13 bases in between. Germline CDR1 reads SGHRS; CDR2 reads YFSETQ. The CDR3 DNA reads TGCGCCAGCAGCTCCCTCCGGGACAACACAGATACGCAGTATTTT. This translates into CASSSLRDNTDTQYF.

The V gene is TRBV30, the J gene TRBJ2-3; 13 nucleotides align to TRBD2. V trimming: 4 bases; J trimming: 4 bases; junction bases outside the gene matches: 5. Germline lookup yields CDR1 GTSNPN and CDR2 SVGIG (reference sequence). The CDR3 sequence is 15 residues long. The CDR3 nucleotides read TGTGCCTGGACCCGACTAGCGGGGGGTGCAGATACGCAGTATTTT. Translating gives CAWTRLAGGADTQYF.

The chain has TRBV4-1 and TRBJ2-2; D tentatively reads TRBD1 or TRBD2 (5 bases each). CDR3 length: 20 amino acids. V lost 4 bases and J lost 0, with 24 bases in between. Germline CDR1 reads MGHRA; CDR2 reads YSYEKL. In DNA form, the CDR3 reads TGCGCCAGCAGCCCAGAATGGGGACGGGAAAGCCCCTCGAACACCGGGGAGCTGTTTTTT. Encoded protein: CASSPEWGRESPSNTGELFF.

The J gene is TRBJ2-7, the V gene TRBV4-3; D is uncertain. V lost 0 bases and J lost 3, with 12 bases in between. Germline V CDR1 and CDR2: LGHNA, YSLEER. CDR3 length equals 15 residues. CDR3 sequence reads: CASSQEVKNNYEQYF. The CDR3 DNA reads as TGCGCCAGCAGCCAAGAAGTCAAAAACAACTACGAGCAGTACTTC.

The chain carries TRBV29-1 and TRBJ2-7; 9 bases match TRBD2. J was trimmed by 2 bases and V by 7 bases; bases with no gene match: 6. The CDR3 sequence is 13 residues long. CDR1 SQVTM and CDR2 ANQGSEA come from the germline V gene. As DNA, the CDR3 is TGCAGCGCCGCAGGACTAGCGCCCTACGAGCAGTACTTC. Translating it yields CSAAGLAPYEQYF.

The V and J genes are TRBV30 and TRBJ2-1; 8 bases map to TRBD2. CDR3 length: 15 residues. The germline CDR1 and CDR2 sequences are GTSNPN and SVGIG (reference sequence). The V and J ends lost 7 bases and 2 bases, in that order; junction bases with no gene match: 10. The CDR3 reads CAFRPGGRPYNEQFF. The DNA of the CDR3 is TGTGCCTTTCGTCCTGGCGGGAGGCCCTACAATGAGCAGTTCTTC.

The chain employs TRBV4-2 and TRBJ2-3; tentatively, D is TRBD1 (6 bases). CDR1 is LGHNA and CDR2 is YNFKEQ in the germline V gene. Trimming removed 4 bases from V and 6 bases from J, with 14 bases in between. CDR3 length equals 14 residues. Written as DNA, the CDR3 is TGTGCCAGCAGCCCAGGGACATTCGCGGATACGCAGTATTTT. This encodes CASSPGTFADTQYF.

CDR3 in amino acids: CASSGGDQGSPLHF. The CDR3 coding sequence is TGTGCCAGCAGCGGGGGGGATCAAGGTTCACCCCTCCACTTT. The chain has TRBV9 and TRBJ1-6, with D possibly TRBD1 on 5 matching bases. Trimming shortened V by 3 bases and J by 9 bases, and 13 bases separated the two germline ends. Germline CDR1 is SGDLS and CDR2 is YYNGEE. The CDR3 contains 14 residues.

V and J are TRBV13 and TRBJ1-3, with D possibly TRBD1 on 6 matching bases. CDR1 is PRHDT and CDR2 is FYEKMQ in the germline V gene (reference sequence). V was shortened by 2 bases and J by 2 bases, with 16 bases between the two germline ends. The CDR3 loop spans 17 amino acids. As DNA, the CDR3 is TGTGCCAGCAGCTTACGCTTTGGGGGCTACCCTGGAAACACCATATATTTT. It specifies CASSLRFGGYPGNTIYF. The whole variable domain, filled in from reference TRBV13 and TRBJ1-3, reads AAGVIQSPRHLIKEKRETATLKCYPIPRHDTVYWYQQGPGQDPQFLISFYEKMQSDKGSIPDRFSAQQFSDYHSELNMSSLELGDSALYFCASSLRFGGYPGNTIYFGEGSWLTVV.

This clone was seen a handful of times. The chain is built from TRBV7-2 and TRBJ2-7; D not certain. Trimming pared 5 bases from V and 2 bases from J, leaving 10 bases between. CDR1 and CDR2 (germline): SGHTA, FQGNSA. The CDR3 consists of 13 residues. CDR3 residues: CASSQAITYEQYF. The CDR3 DNA is TGTGCCAGCAGCCAGGCGATTACCTACGAGCAGTACTTC.

The rearrangement links TRBV5-4 to TRBJ1-2; 7 nucleotides align to TRBD1. Germline CDR1 and CDR2: SGHNT and YYREEE (reference sequence). V lost 4 bases and J lost 2; bases outside the gene matches: 8. The CDR3 is 15 amino acids. The CDR3 coding sequence is TGTGCCAGCAGCGCCGGACAGGAATCGAACTATGGCTACACCTTC. This sequence encodes CASSAGQESNYGYTF.

This rearrangement joins TRBV27 to TRBJ2-3, with D possibly being TRBD2 (5 bases). The CDR3 length is 15 residues. The germline gives CDR1 MNHEY, CDR2 SMNVEV (reference sequence). V was trimmed by 2 bases and J by 2 bases, leaving 11 bases between them. The CDR3 loop is CASSLDQTNTDTQYF. The DNA for the CDR3 is TGTGCCAGCAGTTTAGACCAGACTAACACAGATACGCAGTATTTT.

This chain links TRBV7-2 with TRBJ2-5; D unclear. The CDR3 is made up of 16 amino acids. Germline V gives CDR1 SGHTA, CDR2 FQGNSA. V lost 1 base to trimming and J lost 4 bases, with 16 bases between them. The chain's CDR3 is CASSLGRTLWVETQYF. The CDR3, as DNA: TGTGCCAGCAGCTTAGGACGGACGTTATGGGTAGAGACCCAGTACTTC.

The V gene is TRBV5-1, the J gene TRBJ1-5; a weak D match, TRBD1 (5 bases). Trimming cost V 2 bases and J 7 bases, with 10 bases left between them. The CDR3 covers 13 residues. The germline V gene encodes CDR1 SGHRS and CDR2 YFSETQ. The CDR3 DNA reads as TGCGCCAGCAGCTTAGAGGGGAGGCAGCCCCAGCATTTT. Its translation is CASSLEGRQPQHF. The variable domain in full, completed from reference TRBV5-1 and TRBJ1-5, reads KAGVTQTPRYLIKTRGQQVTLSCSPISGHRSVSWYQQTPGQGLQFLFEYFSETQRNKGNFPGRFSGRQFSNSRSEMNVSTLELGDSALYLCASSLEGRQPQHFGDGTRLSIL.

The J gene is TRBJ2-1, the V gene TRBV2; D might be TRBD2 (5 bases). Per the germline V gene, CDR1 is SNHLY and CDR2 is FYNNEI. CDR3 length: 13 residues. Trimming stripped 7 bases from V and 8 bases from J, with 15 bases between. The CDR3 sequence: CASNSLQRDEQFF. The CDR3 nucleotides read TGTGCCAGCAACTCCCTCCAGAGGGATGAGCAGTTCTTC.